This TCR beta chain derives from a study of shared clonotypes between healthy human individuals. Study context: Plates per donor: three CD4 naive, three CD4 memory, two CD8 naive, one CD8 memory. Study conclusions and caveats: Generation probabilities of non-shared clonotypes were lower (relative to those shared by all four donors).

Sequencing was at deep level. Genomic DNA of every subset was divided equally among multiple immunoSEQ plates. Using immunoSEQ multiplex PCR, the repertoire was profiled, and TCRdb retains in-frame clones only, with some absent. The sample carries hundreds of thousands of clones, roughly 97% recorded once. CDR3 length: 15 residues. After removal of 5 bases from V and 4 bases from J, the junction contained 8 bases not matched to a gene. CDR1 and CDR2 (germline): MGHRA, YSYEKL. On this clone itself: The antigen is not known.

The material sequenced was naive CD4+ T cells sorted from blood. Subset: CD45RA+ positively selected. This sequence joins TRBV4-1 and TRBJ2-1; 7 nucleotides align to TRBD1. The source is a woman in her twenties or thirties in good health. The CDR3 here is CASSSGQDGYNEQFF. The CDR3 DNA reads TGCGCCAGCAGCTCCGGACAGGATGGATACAATGAGCAGTTCTTC.